The 22 T cell receptor beta chains below all came from one sample that was sequenced in a study of ipilimumab plus nivolumab after autologous stem cell transplantation. Here immunoSEQ multiplex PCR was the method, and the copy in TCRdb shows in-frame clones only, minus some. The sample shows 15,000 to 20,000 clones, approximately 85% of them seen only once. The sample here was PBMCs, taken in a trial of ipilimumab plus nivolumab as post-transplant consolidation. The origin of the receptors is a male donor with diffuse large B-cell lymphoma.

Written as DNA, the CDR3 is TGCGCCAGCAGCCCCGGGACGATTGGGAGATCTGGAAACACCATATATTTT. As protein: CASSPGTIGRSGNTIYF. The chain employs TRBV5-1 and TRBJ1-3; weak D call: TRBD1 (5 bases). Trimming pared 4 bases from V and 1 base from J, leaving 18 bases between. The CDR3 is made up of 17 amino acids. The germline V gene encodes CDR1 SGHRS and CDR2 YFSETQ.

The chain uses TRBV19 and TRBJ2-5, with D tentatively TRBD2 (7 bases). The V end was cut by 5 bases, the J end by 13 bases, with 14 bases between. The CDR3 covers 11 residues. CDR1 LNHDA and CDR2 SQIVND come from the germline V gene (reference sequence). CDR3 nucleotide sequence: TGTGCCAGTAGTGCGGGGGCGGGCCGGTACTTC. Its protein is CASSAGAGRYF.

The rearrangement links TRBV11-2 to TRBJ2-4; TRBD1 might be the D (6 bases). Deletions cut 1 base from V and 2 bases from J, with 6 bases between. The germline gives CDR1 SGHAT, CDR2 FQNNGV. The CDR3 totals 14 residues. The chain's CDR3 is CASSLGGPKNIQYF. In DNA, the CDR3 is TGTGCCAGCAGCTTAGGGGGGCCCAAAAACATTCAGTACTTC.

The sample holds a few counts of this clone. The chain couples TRBV7-9 to TRBJ2-2; D possibly matches TRBD1 or TRBD2 (5 bases each). Germline V CDR1 and CDR2: SEHNR, FQNEAQ (reference sequence). V lost 5 bases, J lost 0 bases, and 10 bases lay in between. The CDR3 is 15 amino acids. The CDR3 region has the DNA TGTGCCAGCAGCCGGGACGACGCGAACACCGGGGAGCTGTTTTTT. This sequence encodes CASSRDDANTGELFF.

J is TRBJ2-3 and V is TRBV29-1; D not resolved. This CDR3 is 14 amino acids long. With 4 bases removed from V and 1 base from J, the gap between germline ends came to 12 bases. Germline V gene data show CDR1 as SQVTM and CDR2 as ANQGSEA. CDR3 sequence (DNA): TGCAGCGTTGCCTTCCCTGCTGGCACAGATACGCAGTATTTT. Protein product: CSVAFPAGTDTQYF.

V and J are TRBV18 and TRBJ2-4, with D perhaps assigned TRBD1 or TRBD2 (6 bases each). Between the trimmed V and J ends, which lost 3 bases and 8 bases, there was a span of 20 bases. There are 16 residues in the CDR3. Germline V lookup: CDR1 KGHSH, CDR2 LQKENI. CDR3 sequence: CASSPNGGLYGDIQYF. The DNA for the CDR3 is TGTGCCAGCTCACCGAACGGGGGCCTTTATGGGGACATTCAGTACTTC.

As regards this clone: The sample holds other DNA sequences that translate to the same CDR3. The chain combines TRBV7-2 with TRBJ1-1; no reliable D call. The length of the CDR3 is 13 residues. The V gene's germline CDR1 is SGHTA and CDR2 FQGNSA. V was cut by 5 bases and J by 0 bases, with 7 bases left in between. The CDR3 nucleotides read TGTGCCAGCAGCCCTACAGTGAACACTGAAGCTTTCTTT. Residues: CASSPTVNTEAFF.

The V and J genes are TRBV13 and TRBJ2-5, with 9 nucleotides matching TRBD2. This CDR3 has 15 residues. CDR1 is PRHDT and CDR2 is FYEKMQ in the germline V gene (reference sequence). V gave up 5 bases and J gave up 5 bases; unmatched junction bases: 9. CDR3 bases: TGTGCCAGCAGCCATGCGGGGGGGATGGTGGAGACCCAGTACTTC. This encodes CASSHAGGMVETQYF.

V gene TRBV7-2 combines with J gene TRBJ2-7; 10 bases map to TRBD1. Germline V gene data show CDR1 as SGHTA and CDR2 as FQGNSA. The trim removed 3 bases at V and 7 bases at J, leaving 6 bases unmatched. The CDR3 is 14 residues long. The CDR3 loop reads CASSFDRGRREQYF. The CDR3 nucleotides are TGTGCCAGCAGCTTTGACAGGGGGCGGAGGGAGCAGTACTTC.

The chain carries TRBV19 and TRBJ2-1; no definite D call. Germline V gives CDR1 LNHDA, CDR2 SQIVND (reference sequence). V was shortened by 1 base and J by 6 bases, with 7 bases between the two germline ends. CDR3 size: 13 residues. The CDR3 spells CASSIGQGNEQFF. Written as DNA, the CDR3 is TGTGCCAGTAGTATAGGACAAGGCAATGAGCAGTTCTTC.

The chain recombines TRBV28 with TRBJ1-3; D is unresolved. Trimming removed 3 bases from V and 2 bases from J, with 8 bases in between. The germline CDR1 and CDR2 sequences are MDHEN and SYDVKM. CDR3 length: 14 residues. The CDR3 sequence: CASSFIGTGNTIYF. The CDR3 nucleotides read TGTGCCAGCAGTTTCATCGGGACTGGAAACACCATATATTTT.

This chain connects TRBV2 to TRBJ2-3, with D perhaps matching TRBD2 (5 bases). Germline V gene data show CDR1 as SNHLY and CDR2 as FYNNEI. Trimming took 5 bases from V and 6 from J, leaving 12 bases between them. This CDR3 is 13 amino acids long. CDR3 in amino acids: CASSFRRGDTQYF. Written as DNA, the CDR3 is TGTGCCAGCAGTTTCCGCCGGGGTGATACGCAGTATTTT.

The chain combines TRBV19 with TRBJ2-2; unclear D gene. This CDR3 is 15 amino acids long. Trimming took 4 bases from V and 5 from J, leaving 14 bases between them. CDR1 is LNHDA and CDR2 is SQIVND in the germline V gene (reference sequence). This CDR3 is CASSTGVGGTGELFF. In DNA, the CDR3 is TGTGCCAGTAGTACTGGGGTAGGCGGAACCGGGGAGCTGTTTTTT. Supplemented by reference TRBV19 and TRBJ2-2, the full variable domain reads DGGITQSPKYLFRKEGQNVTLSCEQNLNHDAMYWYRQDPGQGLRLIYYSQIVNDFQKGDIAEGYSVSREKKESFPLTVTSAQKNPTAFYLCASSTGVGGTGELFFGEGSRLTVL.

The chain carries TRBV11-3 and TRBJ2-7; D perhaps matches TRBD1 (6 bases). Germline V gives CDR1 SGHNT, CDR2 YENEEA. This CDR3 region has 15 residues. The V gene lost 7 bases and the J gene lost 0 bases, with 16 bases spanning the gap. CDR3 loop: CASNHRDKGSYEQYF. CDR3 nucleotide sequence: TGTGCCAGCAACCACCGGGACAAAGGCTCCTACGAGCAGTACTTC.

This clone has just one count. J is TRBJ2-3 and V is TRBV5-4; TRBD1 might be the D (5 bases). The V end was cut by 4 bases, the J end by 3 bases, with 15 bases between. The CDR3 is 15 amino acids. Germline V lookup: CDR1 SGHNT, CDR2 YYREEE (reference sequence). CDR3 in amino acids: CASSIGPGPTDTQYF. CDR3 coding DNA: TGTGCCAGCAGCATCGGGCCAGGGCCGACAGATACGCAGTATTTT. The complete variable domain, with remaining parts taken from reference TRBV5-4 and TRBJ2-3, reads ETGVTQSPTHLIKTRGQQVTLRCSSQSGHNTVSWYQQALGQGPQFIFQYYREEENGRGNFPPRFSGLQFPNYSSELNVNALELDDSALYLCASSIGPGPTDTQYFGPGTRLTVL.

The chain couples TRBV4-2 to TRBJ1-6; no reliable D call. The CDR3 runs 16 residues. Trimming stripped 0 bases from V and 6 bases from J, with 12 bases between. The germline V gene has CDR1 LGHNA and CDR2 YNFKEQ. CDR3 in amino acids: CASSQDLRAVNSPLHF. CDR3 sequence (DNA): TGTGCCAGCAGCCAAGATCTAAGGGCAGTTAATTCACCCCTCCACTTT.

This clone was found once. The rearrangement uses TRBV6-1 and TRBJ1-4; D is undetermined. Germline V gene lookup returns CDR1 MNHNS and CDR2 SASEGT. V lost 3 bases and J lost 8, with 10 bases in between. This CDR3 spans 13 amino acids. Written as DNA, the CDR3 is TGTGCCAGCAGTGACGTTAGAAGGGAAAAACTGTTTTTT. The encoded protein is CASSDVRREKLFF.

The gene calls are TRBV5-1 and TRBJ2-1; D unresolved. V lost 0 bases and J lost 7, with 5 bases in between. The germline V gene has CDR1 SGHRS and CDR2 YFSETQ. The CDR3 has 12 amino acids. The CDR3 reads CASSLAVNEQFF. The CDR3 DNA reads as TGCGCCAGCAGCTTGGCCGTAAATGAGCAGTTCTTC.

This clone was picked up a small number of times. The CDR3 reads CASSHSTGKPYEQYF. CDR3 sequence (DNA): TGTGCCAGCAGCCATTCGACAGGGAAACCCTACGAGCAGTACTTC. The rearrangement links TRBV7-2 to TRBJ2-7; 7 positions agree with TRBD1. Germline V gives CDR1 SGHTA, CDR2 FQGNSA. The CDR3 covers 15 residues. V dropped 5 bases and J dropped 2; count of bases not matched to a gene: 9.

This chain uses TRBV19 with TRBJ2-1; TRBD1 matches 10 bases. In germline, CDR1 is LNHDA, CDR2 SQIVND (reference sequence). V trimming: 1 base; J trimming: 9 bases; junction bases outside the gene matches: 6. The CDR3 runs to 15 residues. DNA of the CDR3: TGTGCCAGTAGTATAGGGGGACAGGGGACGAGTGAGCAGTTCTTC. Protein sequence: CASSIGGQGTSEQFF.

The V gene is TRBV5-1, the J gene TRBJ1-1, with a tentative D call TRBD1 (6 bases). Germline loops: CDR1 SGHRS, CDR2 YFSETQ. CDR3 length: 15 residues. Trimming took off 2 bases at V and 1 base at J, with 12 bases between the two ends. CDR3 protein: CASSFRGEGNTEAFF. The CDR3 coding sequence is TGCGCCAGCAGCTTCAGGGGTGAGGGGAACACTGAAGCTTTCTTT.

This chain links TRBV6-1 with TRBJ2-3, with 10 bases identical to TRBD2. Germline assignment: CDR1 MNHNS and CDR2 SASEGT. Trimming at V came to 9 bases and at J to 5 bases, leaving 8 bases not matched to a gene. The CDR3 runs to 14 residues. The CDR3 reads CASSLAGERDTQYF. As DNA, the CDR3 is TGTGCCAGTTCCCTAGCGGGGGAGCGAGATACGCAGTATTTT.